The 15 T cell receptor beta chains below come from one sample, sequenced in a study of cytomegalovirus exposure and HLA in healthy donors. It was with 60 Vbeta and 13 Jbeta primers that the PCR ran. Generated by immunoSEQ multiplex PCR, the TCRdb table keeps only in-frame clones and is missing some. Of 150,000 to 180,000 clones listed, around 74% are singletons. Sequencing was done on a sample of PBMCs. The receptors come from a young man in good health and CMV-seronegative.

This rearrangement joins TRBV27 to TRBJ2-3, with D perhaps TRBD2 (6 bases). Germline assignment: CDR1 MNHEY and CDR2 SMNVEV (reference sequence). V lost 2 bases to trimming and J lost 0 bases, with 18 bases between them. The CDR3 has 18 amino acids. CDR3 in DNA: TGTGCCAGCAGTTTAGGCCCGGGGGTTGCAGCGAGCACAGATACGCAGTATTTT. Translating gives CASSLGPGVAASTDTQYF.

This clone was found a few times. The chain carries TRBV6-5 and TRBJ1-4; 9 bases agree with TRBD1. V shed 8 bases and J 6 bases; nucleotides not matched to a gene: 10. There are 15 residues in the CDR3. The germline V gene encodes CDR1 MNHEY and CDR2 SVGAGI. Here the CDR3 reads CASVPGQGWDEKLFF. The CDR3 coding sequence is TGTGCCAGCGTCCCGGGACAGGGCTGGGATGAAAAACTGTTTTTT.

The chain recombines TRBV27 with TRBJ1-1, with a tentative D call TRBD1 (5 bases). Trimming shortened V by 4 bases and J by 6 bases, and 15 bases separated the two germline ends. Looked up from germline, CDR1 is MNHEY and CDR2 is SMNVEV (reference sequence). This CDR3 comprises 14 residues. The CDR3 loop is CASSSHQGFAEAFF. The CDR3 bases are TGTGCCAGCAGTTCCCATCAGGGCTTCGCTGAAGCTTTCTTT.

The rearrangement links TRBV5-1 to TRBJ1-1, with 7 bases identical to TRBD1. The germline V gene has CDR1 SGHRS and CDR2 YFSETQ. V was clipped by 4 bases and J by 8 bases; unmatched bases: 17. This CDR3 region has 16 residues. CDR3 protein: CASSPPLAGRGSEAFF. For the CDR3, the DNA is TGCGCCAGCAGCCCCCCGCTAGCGGGCAGGGGGTCCGAAGCTTTCTTT.

The chain recombines TRBV4-1 with TRBJ2-2; 9 nucleotides line up with TRBD2. The CDR3 length is 16 residues. Per germline, CDR1 MGHRA and CDR2 YSYEKL. Germline trimming cut 5 bases from V and 8 bases from J; bases unmatched to any gene: 12. The CDR3 region has the DNA TGCGCCAGCAGCTCATTAGCGGGGGATGTTTTGGGGGAGCTGTTTTTT. This codes for CASSSLAGDVLGELFF.

This clone was observed a few times. The chain is built from TRBV7-9 and TRBJ1-2, with D possibly TRBD1 on 5 matching bases. V was clipped by 4 bases and J by 4 bases, with 13 bases between them. Germline CDR1 and CDR2: SEHNR and FQNEAQ (reference sequence). The CDR3 totals 14 residues. CDR3: CASSSDRPAYGYTF. CDR3 DNA sequence: TGTGCCAGCAGCTCAGACAGACCCGCCTATGGCTACACCTTC.

J is TRBJ2-1 and V is TRBV27, with D possibly being TRBD2 (7 bases). This CDR3 has 15 amino acids. Germline-derived CDR1 and CDR2 are MNHEY and SMNVEV (reference sequence). V lost 7 bases, J lost 6 bases, and 19 bases lay in between. CDR3 DNA sequence: TGTGCCAGCAAATCGGGGGGCCCGAAGGGCAATGAGCAGTTCTTC. Translating it yields CASKSGGPKGNEQFF.

This chain uses TRBV6-4 with TRBJ1-2; weak D call: TRBD1 (6 bases). From germline, CDR1 is MRHNA and CDR2 SNTAGT. The CDR3 extends over 15 amino acids. Trimming pared 8 bases from V and 7 bases from J, leaving 23 bases between. The CDR3 here is CASSSWTDNASGYTF. Here the CDR3 DNA reads TGTGCCAGCTCGAGCTGGACAGACAACGCGTCTGGCTACACCTTC.

The chain recombines TRBV15 with TRBJ1-5; 11 bases match TRBD1. Germline lookup yields CDR1 LNHNV and CDR2 YYDKDF (reference sequence). J gave up 6 bases and V 3 bases, and 4 bases lay outside the gene matches. This CDR3 is 15 amino acids long. CDR3 nucleotide sequence: TGTGCCACCAGCAGGGACAGGGGGCGCGCTCAGCCCCAGCATTTT. It encodes CATSRDRGRAQPQHF.

The chain couples TRBV7-8 to TRBJ1-1, with D possibly being TRBD1 (5 bases). Trimming took off 4 bases at V and 5 bases at J, with 17 bases between the two ends. The CDR3 extends over 15 amino acids. Looked up from germline, CDR1 is SGHVS and CDR2 is FQNEAQ. The CDR3 is CASSSTPGVRTEAFF. The CDR3 coding sequence is TGTGCCAGCAGCTCAACCCCGGGGGTTAGAACTGAAGCTTTCTTT.

The chain has TRBV7-8 and TRBJ1-4; D remains unclear. The CDR3 consists of 11 residues. Germline CDR1 SGHVS, CDR2 FQNEAQ. Trimming pared 5 bases from V and 10 bases from J, leaving 8 bases between. This CDR3 is CASSEGSKLFF. In nucleotides, the CDR3 is TGTGCCAGCAGCGAGGGTTCAAAACTGTTTTTT.

This clone was picked up one time. Relative to the germline gene, one junction end is altered; a read error may explain this. The rearrangement uses TRBV27 and TRBJ2-6; maybe TRBD1 (5 bases). CDR3 length: 15 amino acids. Germline values: CDR1 MNHEY, CDR2 SMNVEV (reference sequence). The CDR3 region is CASSITLSGANGLTF. The CDR3 nucleotides read TGTGCCAGCAGTATCACCCTCTCTGGGGCCAACGGCCTGACTTTC. The complete variable domain, with remaining parts taken from reference TRBV27 and TRBJ2-6, reads EAQVTQNPRYLITVTGKKLTVTCSQNMNHEYMSWYRQDPGLGLRQIYYSMNVEVTDKGDVPEGYKVSRKEKRNFPLILESPSPNQTSLYFCASSITLSGANGLTFGAGSRLTVL.

This rearrangement joins TRBV15 to TRBJ1-4; TRBD1 might be the D (5 bases). CDR1 and CDR2 (germline): LNHNV, YYDKDF (reference sequence). The CDR3 totals 15 residues. Trimming left V 3 bases short and J 4 bases short, with 12 bases between. Here the CDR3 DNA reads TGTGCCACCAGCAGGGCGTGGGGGGATAATGAAAAACTGTTTTTT. As protein: CATSRAWGDNEKLFF.

V is TRBV4-2 and J is TRBJ2-3, with 11 nucleotides matching TRBD2. CDR1 LGHNA and CDR2 YNFKEQ come from the germline V gene. The CDR3 extends over 16 amino acids. The V gene end was trimmed by 0 bases and the J gene end by 4 bases; junction bases not matched to a gene: 3. The CDR3 nucleotides are TGTGCCAGCAGCCAAGATTTTAGCGGGGGGGCAGATACGCAGTATTTT. It codes for CASSQDFSGGADTQYF.

As DNA, the CDR3 is TGTGCCAGCAGCTCAGAGCGGTCTAGCGGGGGGGAGGAGACCCAGTACTTC. Amino acids: CASSSERSSGGEETQYF. V usage is TRBV5-4 and J usage is TRBJ2-5, with 12 positions matching TRBD2. The germline gives CDR1 SGHNT, CDR2 YYREEE (reference sequence). The CDR3 runs 17 residues. The junction had 11 bases not matched to a gene; V was cut back by 3 bases and J by 5 bases.